The 2 T cell receptor beta chains listed next were all sequenced from one sample in a study of T cell responses to AZD1222 COVID-19 vaccine. Data came from immunoSEQ multiplex PCR; TCRdb stores just in-frame clones and leaves some out. This table has 25,000 to 35,000 clones, over 90% appearing once. This sample comprised peripheral blood, obtained on day 0 of AZD1222 vaccination. The receptors here all came from an adult in good health.

As to this clone: The junction does not match germline at one end; this may be a read error. CDR3 region: CACSGVKTQYF. The CDR3 region has the DNA TGTGCCTGCAGCGGGGTAAAGACCCAGTACTTC. The genes are TRBV12-3 or TRBV12-4 and TRBJ2-5; TRBD2 aligns across 7 bases. This CDR3 is built from 11 residues.

J is TRBJ1-5 and V is TRBV27; a possible D gene is TRBD1 (5 bases). Germline V gene data show CDR1 as MNHEY and CDR2 as SMNVEV (reference sequence). V lost 8 bases and J 4 bases, leaving 12 bases between the germline ends. The CDR3 loop spans 13 amino acids. The CDR3 sequence: CASSHKGNQPQHF. The CDR3 DNA is TGTGCCAGCTCCCATAAGGGGAATCAGCCCCAGCATTTT.